The T cell receptor (beta chain) described here comes from a study of T-cell memory formation after mild COVID-19. Overall study results and limits: CD4+ contracting clones lay mainly in CM and EM, CD8+ ones in EMRA.

Barcoded TCR alpha and TCR beta cDNA libraries with UMIs came from 5'RACE using constant-segment primers. TCRdb itself ran the 5' RACE reads through MiXCR, one entry per CDR3 protein. The repertoire holds 150,000 or so distinct CDR3 sequences, with roughly 15% as singletons. With regard to this clonotype: The antigen is not known.

V was clipped by 3 bases and J by 1 base, with 12 bases between them. Germline V gives CDR1 SGHNT, CDR2 YYREEE (reference sequence). The CDR3 totals 15 residues. Sequences were obtained from PBMCs or a T cell subset sorted from them (not recorded which). The gene calls are TRBV5-4 and TRBJ2-3, with no clear D. This TCR was recovered from an adult woman who had mild COVID-19 (a few samples of this study predate the infection). Cell type and time point are not known. The CDR3 protein is CASSSRQEGTDTQYF. The DNA for the CDR3 is TGTGCCAGCAGCTCGCGACAAGAAGGCACAGATACGCAGTATTTT.